The next 19 T cell receptor beta chains were all read from a single sample in a study of shared clonotypes between healthy human individuals. The assay was immunoSEQ multiplex PCR, and TCRdb's table has in-frame clones only and misses some. The sample consists of a few million clones, 85% to 95% of them appearing once. Material: naive CD4+ T cells from PBMCs. Subset denoted: CD45RA+ positively selected. The receptors stem from a man younger than 30 in good health. Some clones in this sample may be carry-over from other donors' samples.

In DNA form, the CDR3 reads TGTGCCAGCAGCCAAGATCCTACAGGCACAGATACGCAGTATTTT. It codes for CASSQDPTGTDTQYF. V and J are TRBV14 and TRBJ2-3; D is unclear. Germline CDR1 and CDR2: SGHDN and FVKESK. The CDR3 sequence is 15 residues long. V lost 0 bases and J lost 1, with 8 bases in between.

The rearrangement joins TRBV20-1 to TRBJ1-2; D ambiguous. V gave up 4 bases and J gave up 14 bases, with 8 bases separating them. This CDR3 has 8 residues. The V gene's germline CDR1 is DFQATT and CDR2 SNEGSKA (reference sequence). The CDR3 sequence is CSAMGETF. The DNA for the CDR3 is TGCAGTGCTATGGGAGAGACCTTC.

The chain employs TRBV27 and TRBJ1-1; D is uncertain. Germline CDR1 reads MNHEY; CDR2 reads SMNVEV (reference sequence). V was cut by 8 bases and J by 4 bases, with 14 bases left in between. This CDR3 is 13 amino acids long. CDR3 DNA: TGTGCCAGCTGCCAGGATCACCGCACTGAAGCTTTCTTT. Translation: CASCQDHRTEAFF.

The V gene is TRBV10-2, the J gene TRBJ2-1; D unclear. Trimming cost V 4 bases and J 3 bases, with 10 bases left between them. CDR3 length: 14 amino acids. Germline CDR1 and CDR2: WSHSY and SAAADI. Here the CDR3 DNA reads TGCGCCAGCAGTGTTGCTCTTATCTACAATGAGCAGTTCTTC. It translates to CASSVALIYNEQFF.

The V gene is TRBV27, the J gene TRBJ2-1, with 7 bases matching TRBD1. V gave up 3 bases and J gave up 14 bases; unmatched junction bases: 7. The CDR3 runs 12 residues. Germline V lookup: CDR1 MNHEY, CDR2 SMNVEV (reference sequence). The CDR3, as DNA: TGTGCCAGCAGTTTCGACAGGGTCTTGGAGTTCTTC. It encodes CASSFDRVLEFF.

The CDR3 protein is CSVPVYNYLEQFF. CDR3 DNA sequence: TGCAGCGTCCCAGTTTACAATTACCTTGAGCAGTTCTTC. The chain has TRBV29-1 and TRBJ2-1; D unclear. CDR3 size: 13 residues. Germline loops: CDR1 SQVTM, CDR2 ANQGSEA. V lost 6 bases and J 9 bases, leaving 18 bases between the germline ends.

On this clone: The same CDR3 can be traced to other DNA sequences in this sample. J is TRBJ2-1 and V is TRBV18, with 10 bases identical to TRBD2. J was trimmed by 0 bases and V by 1 base; bases with no gene match: 0. Germline CDR1 KGHSH, CDR2 LQKENI. CDR3 length: 16 residues. The CDR3 is CASSPRLAGSYNEQFF. The CDR3 DNA sequence: TGTGCCAGCTCACCACGACTAGCGGGCTCCTACAATGAGCAGTTCTTC.

This clone was counted once. The chain uses TRBV10-1 and TRBJ2-1; 7 nucleotides line up with TRBD2. The germline V gene encodes CDR1 WNHNN and CDR2 SYGVQD (reference sequence). With 0 bases clipped from V and 2 bases from J, the junction kept 4 bases outside the gene matches. This CDR3 contains 16 residues. CDR3 bases: TGCGCCAGCAGTGAGTCTGGCGGGAGTACCTACAATGAGCAGTTCTTC. Amino acid sequence: CASSESGGSTYNEQFF.

The count of this clone is one. CDR3 DNA: TGCGCCAGCAGCTTGGATCTAGCGGAGTACGACGAGCAGTACTTC. It specifies CASSLDLAEYDEQYF. This chain links TRBV5-1 with TRBJ2-7, with TRBD2 identical over 7 bases. With V trimmed by 0 bases and J by 5 bases, 8 bases remained unmatched. In germline, CDR1 is SGHRS, CDR2 YFSETQ. The CDR3 sequence is 15 residues long.

The V gene is TRBV7-8, the J gene TRBJ1-3, with D perhaps TRBD1 (5 bases). V was shortened by 4 bases and J by 7 bases, with 17 bases between the two germline ends. The CDR3 sequence is 15 residues long. CDR1 is SGHVS, CDR2 FQNEAQ, per germline. Written as DNA, the CDR3 is TGTGCCAGCAGCTCGTTGGGGGGGTCCGGGAACACCATATATTTT. As protein: CASSSLGGSGNTIYF.

V gene TRBV6-6 combines with J gene TRBJ1-2; no clear D gene. The CDR3 totals 14 residues. Germline V gene sequence: CDR1 MNHNY, CDR2 SVGAGI (reference sequence). The V end lost 6 bases, the J end lost 4 bases, and 15 bases lay between the germline ends. The CDR3 DNA reads as TGTGCCAGCAGCTCCCTACGTGGGAGCTATGGCTACACCTTC. It specifies CASSSLRGSYGYTF.

Concerning this clone itself: Other DNA variants within this sample encode the same CDR3. The V call is TRBV14, the J call TRBJ1-1; D is undetermined. The CDR3 is made up of 13 amino acids. CDR1 and CDR2 (germline): SGHDN, FVKESK. Trimming removed 5 bases at V and 0 bases at J, with 7 bases between. CDR3 protein: CASSWGVNTEAFF. CDR3 coding DNA: TGTGCCAGCAGCTGGGGAGTGAACACTGAAGCTTTCTTT.

CDR3 sequence: CASTPDSAYNEQFF. The CDR3 nucleotides are TGCGCCAGCACCCCCGACAGTGCCTACAATGAGCAGTTCTTC. The chain joins TRBV5-1 to TRBJ2-1; weak D call: TRBD1 (5 bases). Trimming shortened V by 6 bases and J by 2 bases, and 12 bases separated the two germline ends. This CDR3 has 14 residues. Looked up from germline, CDR1 is SGHRS and CDR2 is YFSETQ.

The genes are TRBV7-9 and TRBJ1-1; a possible D gene is TRBD1 (5 bases). Trimming pared 5 bases from V and 5 bases from J, leaving 15 bases between. CDR1 is SEHNR and CDR2 is FQNEAQ in the germline V gene (reference sequence). This CDR3 comprises 14 residues. The CDR3 sequence is CASSLPLRGTEAFF. CDR3 in DNA: TGTGCCAGCAGCCTCCCTTTAAGGGGTACTGAAGCTTTCTTT.

This chain connects TRBV5-6 to TRBJ2-1, with TRBD2 as a possible D gene (5 bases). The CDR3 contains 14 residues. Per the germline V gene, CDR1 is SGHDT and CDR2 is YYEEEE. Between the trimmed V and J ends, which lost 2 bases and 6 bases, there was a span of 12 bases. CDR3 loop: CASSFGGPGNEQFF. In nucleotides, the CDR3 is TGTGCCAGCAGCTTTGGCGGGCCCGGCAATGAGCAGTTCTTC.

This chain links TRBV7-8 with TRBJ1-5; D gene uncertain. Trimming removed 5 bases from V and 5 bases from J, with 10 bases in between. CDR1 is SGHVS and CDR2 is FQNEAQ in the germline V gene. The CDR3 runs 13 residues. CDR3 sequence (DNA): TGTGCCAGCAGCCCCACGAGGGATCAGCCCCAGCATTTT. This gives the protein CASSPTRDQPQHF.

This clone appeared a few times. V and J are TRBV10-3 and TRBJ2-7; D call uncertain. The CDR3 runs to 17 residues. Germline loops: CDR1 ENHRY, CDR2 SYGVKD. V gave up 0 bases and J gave up 2 bases, with 17 bases separating them. As DNA, the CDR3 is TGTGCCATCAGTGAGTCGATGGTCTCCAACGACGCCTACGAGCAGTACTTC. The encoded protein is CAISESMVSNDAYEQYF.

The rearrangement links TRBV7-2 to TRBJ2-5; TRBD2 matches 12 bases. Trimming removed 3 bases from V and 5 bases from J; junction bases left unmatched: 4. The V gene's germline CDR1 is SGHTA and CDR2 FQGNSA. The CDR3 totals 15 residues. The CDR3 sequence: CASSLTSGSWETQYF. CDR3 bases: TGTGCCAGCAGCTTGACTAGCGGGAGTTGGGAGACCCAGTACTTC.

CDR3 nucleotide sequence: TGTGCCAGCAGAACTACACGGGGGGACAGGGGTTACACCGGGGAGCTGTTTTTT. This gives the protein CASRTTRGDRGYTGELFF. V is TRBV13 and J is TRBJ2-2; 10 bases align to TRBD1. This CDR3 is built from 18 residues. V shed 6 bases, J shed 3 bases, and the junction held 13 bases outside the gene matches. CDR1 and CDR2 (germline): PRHDT, FYEKMQ (reference sequence).